The present entry profiles one T cell receptor beta chain with its context. Its antigen is undetermined. The sample comes from a study of cytotoxic CD8 clonotypes in ibrutinib-treated CLL. Study context: Partial responses totalled about 24 and complete responses 2; after median roughly 68 months, roughly 14 remained remitted and roughly twelve progressed. Response sampling came at median approximately twelve months of treatment, ranging roughly 6 to 36 months. Findings of the study overall: Baseline clonality, higher than in age-matched healthy donors, tracked circulating CD8+ T-cell counts.

The repertoire was sequenced with immunoSEQ multiplex PCR; TCRdb's copy has only in-frame clones and lacks some. The data hold tens of thousands of clones, with roughly 86% observed a single time. CDR1 and CDR2 from the germline V gene are SGHRS and YFSETQ. Germline trimming cut 4 bases from V and 3 bases from J; bases unmatched to any gene: 10. The CDR3 contains 17 residues. The sample here was PBMCs, taken before ibrutinib treatment. The J gene is TRBJ2-3, the V gene TRBV5-1; 11 nucleotides match TRBD2. The sequence derives from a human donor with chronic lymphocytic leukemia. The CDR3 DNA reads as TGCGCCAGCAGCCCGCTACTAGCGGGAGATTCAACAGATACGCAGTATTTT. Residues: CASSPLLAGDSTDTQYF.